Below, 14 T cell receptor beta chains from the same sample are listed, as sequenced in a study of blood T cell repertoires in COVID-19. Assay used: immunoSEQ multiplex PCR; TCRdb lists only in-frame clones, some missing. Of around 120,000 clones listed, 65% to 85% are singletons. The specimen was peripheral blood. The receptors shown here come from a man older than 75 with active or convalescent COVID-19.

In its sample, this clone is medium-sized. It is unclear where the CDR3 begins or ends on the DNA, so no DNA is shown, and the CDR3 is as TCRdb lists it. V and J are TRBV21-1 and TRBJ2-3; the table's D call, TRBD1, was not checked against the DNA. TRBV21-1 is marked as a pseudogene. The CDR3 extends over 15 residues, inclusive of both ends. Here the CDR3 reads CASSKVGQGTDTQYF.

The chain carries TRBV11-3 and TRBJ2-2, with 11 bases that match TRBD1. The germline V gene encodes CDR1 SGHNT and CDR2 YENEEA. This CDR3 comprises 15 residues. With V trimmed by 5 bases and J by 5 bases, 4 bases remained unmatched. This CDR3 is CASSPGQGATGELFF. CDR3 bases: TGTGCCAGCAGCCCCGGACAGGGGGCTACCGGGGAGCTGTTTTTT.

The chain is built from TRBV27 and TRBJ1-2; 8 bases agree with TRBD1. Losses at the gene ends were 11 bases for V and 7 bases for J; bases not matched to a gene: 12. Germline-derived CDR1 and CDR2 are MNHEY and SMNVEV (reference sequence). The CDR3 is 13 residues long. CDR3 sequence (DNA): TGTGCCCGCGAGGACAGGGTTAAGTTTGGCTACACCTTC. Translation gives CAREDRVKFGYTF.

The chain has TRBV3-1 (or the pseudogene TRBV3-2) and TRBJ2-7, with D hard to call. The CDR3 has 15 amino acids. Germline lookup yields CDR1 LGHDT and CDR2 YNNKEL (reference sequence). V was trimmed by 3 bases and J by 1 base, leaving 13 bases between them. In nucleotides, the CDR3 is TGTGCCAGCAGCCATAGTCCCTTCCCATCCTACGAGCAGTACTTC. This sequence encodes CASSHSPFPSYEQYF.

This chain joins TRBV30 and TRBJ1-6; D call uncertain. Trimming stripped 7 bases from V and 5 bases from J, with 9 bases between. CDR3 length equals 12 residues. Per germline, CDR1 GTSNPN and CDR2 SVGIG (reference sequence). CDR3 region: CALGLNNSPLHF. The DNA for the CDR3 is TGTGCCTTAGGACTGAATAATTCACCCCTCCACTTT.

The chain has TRBV12-5 and TRBJ1-1; D unclear. The CDR3 is made up of 15 amino acids. Germline CDR1 and CDR2: LGHNT and FRNRAP. Deletions cut 7 bases from V and 4 bases from J, with 19 bases between. The CDR3 DNA is TGTGCTAGTGCCTTTTCATGGGGAGCGCCCACTGAAGCTTTCTTT. This gives the protein CASAFSWGAPTEAFF.

This sequence joins TRBV7-8 and TRBJ1-1, with TRBD1 matching over 7 bases. V shed 4 bases and J 5 bases; nucleotides not matched to a gene: 10. The CDR3 length is 15 residues. CDR1 SGHVS and CDR2 FQNEAQ come from the germline V gene. As DNA, the CDR3 is TGTGCCAGCAGCTACCAAACAGGGGAATGGACTGAAGCTTTCTTT. Translated: CASSYQTGEWTEAFF.

The chain joins TRBV5-1 to TRBJ2-7; 14 nucleotides line up with TRBD2. The germline gives CDR1 SGHRS, CDR2 YFSETQ. The CDR3 sequence is 18 residues long. V was pared by 0 bases and J by 6 bases, with 11 bases of the junction left unmatched. The CDR3 region is CASSLEGTSGGPRREQYF. The CDR3 bases are TGCGCCAGCAGCTTGGAGGGGACTAGCGGGGGACCCAGGCGCGAGCAGTACTTC.

This chain joins TRBV2 and TRBJ1-5, with a possible D match to TRBD1 (6 bases). Trimming left V 11 bases short and J 4 bases short, with 21 bases between. The CDR3 runs 15 residues. Germline CDR1 is SNHLY and CDR2 is FYNNEI. For the CDR3, the DNA is TGTGCCGGGAGGGGGGGGCCCGATCATAATCAGCCCCAGCATTTT. The encoded protein is CAGRGGPDHNQPQHF.

The chain uses TRBV12-3 or TRBV12-4 and TRBJ1-1; TRBD1 agrees at 7 bases. The CDR3 has 13 amino acids. With V trimmed by 10 bases and J by 1 base, 6 bases remained unmatched. In DNA form, the CDR3 reads TGTGCCATCTCGGGACAGACGAACACTGAAGCTTTCTTT. It translates to CAISGQTNTEAFF.

This chain uses TRBV21-1 with TRBJ1-5. TRBV21-1 is tagged as a pseudogene. The CDR3 has 15 residues. Here the CDR3 reads CASSKGRGCSQPQHF. The CDR3 nucleotides are TGTGCCAGCAGCAAAGGACGAGGGTGCTCTCAGCCCCAGCATTTT.

V and J are TRBV7-8 and TRBJ2-1; tentative D call: TRBD2 (6 bases). CDR1 and CDR2 (germline): SGHVS, FQNEAQ. There are 13 residues in the CDR3. The V end lost 6 bases, the J end lost 12 bases, and 18 bases lay between the germline ends. CDR3 residues: CASRRLVHPLQFF. The CDR3 DNA follows: TGTGCCAGCAGGAGACTAGTCCACCCCTTGCAGTTCTTC.

The chain has TRBV28 and TRBJ1-6; 10 bases line up with TRBD1. CDR1 MDHEN and CDR2 SYDVKM come from the germline V gene. V dropped 5 bases and J dropped 7; count of bases not matched to a gene: 11. The length of the CDR3 is 17 residues. CDR3 amino acids: CASSTSLRDRGNSPLHF. DNA for the CDR3: TGTGCCAGCAGTACCTCGCTCCGGGACAGGGGAAATTCACCCCTCCACTTT.

The rearrangement joins TRBV5-5 to TRBJ2-6; TRBD2 is a possible D gene (6 bases). This CDR3 is built from 16 residues. CDR1 and CDR2 (germline): SGHKS, YYEKEE (reference sequence). The V and J ends lost 4 bases and 0 bases respectively, with 11 bases between them. CDR3 bases: TGTGCCAGCAGCCGGGCCGGGGGCTCTGGGGCCAACGTCCTGACTTTC. Its translation is CASSRAGGSGANVLTF.